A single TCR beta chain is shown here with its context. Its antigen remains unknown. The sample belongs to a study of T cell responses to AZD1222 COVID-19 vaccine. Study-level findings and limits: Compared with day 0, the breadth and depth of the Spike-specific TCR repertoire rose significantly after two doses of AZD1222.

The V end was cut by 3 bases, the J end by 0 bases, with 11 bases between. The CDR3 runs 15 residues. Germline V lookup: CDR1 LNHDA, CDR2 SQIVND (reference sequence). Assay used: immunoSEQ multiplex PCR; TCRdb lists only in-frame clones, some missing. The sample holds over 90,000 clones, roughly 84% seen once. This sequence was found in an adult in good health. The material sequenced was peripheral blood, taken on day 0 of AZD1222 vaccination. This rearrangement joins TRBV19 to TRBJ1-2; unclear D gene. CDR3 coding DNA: TGTGCCAGTAGTATCGAGCCGGGAACTAACTATGGCTACACCTTC. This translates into CASSIEPGTNYGYTF.